This TCR beta chain is drawn from a study of cytomegalovirus exposure and HLA in healthy donors. The study ran its PCR with 60 Vbeta and 13 Jbeta primers. Data came from immunoSEQ multiplex PCR; TCRdb stores just in-frame clones and leaves some out. The profile shows 90,000 or so clones, about 81% of them singletons. Germline-derived CDR1 and CDR2 are MNHEY and SVGAGI. The V end lost 8 bases, the J end lost 0 bases, and 17 bases lay between the germline ends. The CDR3 has 15 amino acids. General study points: In terms of immune exposure information, only CMV serostatus was available.

Remarks on this clone: Its antigen is as yet unknown.

The sequenced material came from PBMCs. This TCR was sampled from a middle-aged woman in good health and CMV-seronegative. This chain links TRBV6-5 with TRBJ2-7; D perhaps matches TRBD2 (6 bases). CDR3 nucleotide sequence: TGTGCCAGCGTGGGTGTGAGCGGGCACTCCTACGAGCAGTACTTC. Amino acids: CASVGVSGHSYEQYF.